These T cell receptor beta chains were read from a single sample in a study of blood T cell repertoires in COVID-19. Clones were read by immunoSEQ multiplex PCR, and TCRdb kept only the in-frame ones, dropping some. The sample holds about 70,000 clones; around 86% are singletons and the top ten take 10% to 15%. The sequenced sample was peripheral blood. All receptors come from a human donor in a cohort sampled during active COVID-19. Both conserved end residues are trimmed from each CDR3. The order of the fields is V gene, J gene, clone size, CDR3 protein. For some rows the clone size is stated as once, few or many, or as a class when expanded; others skip it.

>TRBV27|TRBJ2-7|.
ASSIKPGQPYEQY
>TRBV5-1|TRBJ1-2|few
ASRQAGGGYT
>TRBV18|TRBJ1-3|.
ASSPPGTVVGNTIY
>TRBV2|TRBJ2-7|.
ASNAGTGAGEQY
>TRBV6-5|TRBJ1-6|few
ASSYSTLDRVSPLH
>TRBV25-1|TRBJ2-3|.
ASSEWQGDTDTQY
>TRBV19|TRBJ1-3|.
ASRKTSSPGNTIY
>TRBV15|TRBJ1-1|.
ATSSPGGAEAF
>TRBV14|TRBJ2-5|.
ASSQEQGRRGETQY
>TRBV5-4|TRBJ1-2|.
ASSRIKGGSYGYT
>TRBV2|TRBJ2-2|.
ASRRDLNTGELF
>TRBV4-3|TRBJ2-3|.
ASSRTGGYTQY
>TRBV5-6|TRBJ1-4|.
ASSLTSATNEKLF
>TRBV5-1|TRBJ2-3|.
ASSPGTDTQY
>TRBV7-3|TRBJ1-6|once
ASSLRGSNSPLH
>TRBV18|TRBJ2-5|.
ASSPPAGAETQY
>TRBV11-2|TRBJ2-3|.
ASSLAGGSTDTQY